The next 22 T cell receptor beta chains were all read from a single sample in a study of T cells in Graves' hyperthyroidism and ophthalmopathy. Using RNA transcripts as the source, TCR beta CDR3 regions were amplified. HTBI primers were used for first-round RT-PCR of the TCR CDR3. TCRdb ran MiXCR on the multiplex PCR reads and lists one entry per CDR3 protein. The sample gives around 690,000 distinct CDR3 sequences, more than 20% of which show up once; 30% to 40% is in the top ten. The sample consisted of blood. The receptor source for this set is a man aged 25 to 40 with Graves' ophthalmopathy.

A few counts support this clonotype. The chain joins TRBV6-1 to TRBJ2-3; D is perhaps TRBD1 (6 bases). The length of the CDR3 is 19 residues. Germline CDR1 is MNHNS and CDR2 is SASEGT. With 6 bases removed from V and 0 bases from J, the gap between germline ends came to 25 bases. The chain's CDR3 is CASSSYGRGASLSTDTQYF. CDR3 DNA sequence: TGTGCCAGCAGCTCTTACGGCAGGGGCGCCTCTCTTAGCACAGATACGCAGTATTTT.

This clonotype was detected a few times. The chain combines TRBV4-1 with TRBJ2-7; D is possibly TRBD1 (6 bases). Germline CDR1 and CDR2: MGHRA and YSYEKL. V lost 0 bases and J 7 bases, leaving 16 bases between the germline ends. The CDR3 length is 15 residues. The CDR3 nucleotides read TGCGCCAGCAGCCAAGATCTGGGGGCGGTGAGGGAGCAGTACTTC. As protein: CASSQDLGAVREQYF.

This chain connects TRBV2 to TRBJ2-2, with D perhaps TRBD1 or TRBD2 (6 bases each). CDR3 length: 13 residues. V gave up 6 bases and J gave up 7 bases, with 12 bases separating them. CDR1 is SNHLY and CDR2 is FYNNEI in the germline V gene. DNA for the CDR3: TGTGCCAGCAGGGAGGGGGTCAGCGGGGAGCTGTTTTTT. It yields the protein CASREGVSGELFF.

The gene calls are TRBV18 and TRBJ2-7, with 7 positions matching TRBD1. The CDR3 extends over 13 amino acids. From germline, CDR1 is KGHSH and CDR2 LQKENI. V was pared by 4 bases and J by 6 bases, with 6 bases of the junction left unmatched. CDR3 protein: CASSRTGLAEQYF. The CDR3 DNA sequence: TGTGCCAGCTCACGGACAGGATTAGCCGAGCAGTACTTC. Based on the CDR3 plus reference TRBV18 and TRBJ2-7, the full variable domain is NAGVMQNPRHLVRRRGQEARLRCSPMKGHSHVYWYRQLPEEGLKFMVYLQKENIIDESGMPKERFSAEFPKEGPSILRIQQVVRGDSAAYFCASSRTGLAEQYFGPGTRLTVT.

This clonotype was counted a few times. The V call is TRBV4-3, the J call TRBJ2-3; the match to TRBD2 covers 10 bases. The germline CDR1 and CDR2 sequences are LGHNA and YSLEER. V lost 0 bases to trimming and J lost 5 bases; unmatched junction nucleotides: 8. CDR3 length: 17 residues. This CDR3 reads CASSQEVSGRAKDTQYF. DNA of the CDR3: TGCGCCAGCAGCCAAGAAGTCAGCGGGAGGGCCAAAGATACGCAGTATTTT.

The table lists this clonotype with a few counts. The CDR3 spells CSALLANSYEQYF. CDR3 nucleotide sequence: TGCAGTGCCCTACTAGCGAACTCCTACGAGCAGTACTTC. The J gene is TRBJ2-7, the V gene TRBV20-1; TRBD2 agrees at 7 bases. The CDR3 contains 13 residues. CDR1 and CDR2 from the germline V gene are DFQATT and SNEGSKA (reference sequence). The ends lost 6 bases at V and 0 bases at J; junction bases unmatched: 5.

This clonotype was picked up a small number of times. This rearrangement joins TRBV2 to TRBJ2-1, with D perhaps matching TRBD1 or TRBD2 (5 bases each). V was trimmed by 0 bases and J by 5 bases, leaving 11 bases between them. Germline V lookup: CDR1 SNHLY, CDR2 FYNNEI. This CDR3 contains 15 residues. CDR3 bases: TGTGCCAGCAGTGAAGCCGGGACGGGGAACAATGAGCAGTTCTTC. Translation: CASSEAGTGNNEQFF. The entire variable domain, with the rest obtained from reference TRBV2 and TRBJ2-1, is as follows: EPEVTQTPSHQVTQMGQEVILRCVPISNHLYFYWYRQILGQKVEFLVSFYNNEISEKSEIFDDQFSVERPDGSNFTLKIRSTKLEDSAMYFCASSEAGTGNNEQFFGPGTRLTVL.

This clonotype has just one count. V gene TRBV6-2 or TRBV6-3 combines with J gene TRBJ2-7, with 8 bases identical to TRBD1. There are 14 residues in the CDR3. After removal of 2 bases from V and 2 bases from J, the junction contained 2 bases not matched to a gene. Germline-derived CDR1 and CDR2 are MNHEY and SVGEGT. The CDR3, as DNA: TGTGCCAGCAGTTACCACAGGGGGACCTACGAGCAGTACTTC. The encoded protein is CASSYHRGTYEQYF.

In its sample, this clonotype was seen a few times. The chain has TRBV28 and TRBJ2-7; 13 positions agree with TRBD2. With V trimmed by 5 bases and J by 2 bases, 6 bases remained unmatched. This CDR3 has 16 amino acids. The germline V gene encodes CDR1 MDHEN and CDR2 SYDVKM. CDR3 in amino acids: CASSEGLAGVPYEQYF. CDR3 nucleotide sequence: TGTGCCAGCAGTGAAGGACTAGCGGGAGTCCCCTACGAGCAGTACTTC.

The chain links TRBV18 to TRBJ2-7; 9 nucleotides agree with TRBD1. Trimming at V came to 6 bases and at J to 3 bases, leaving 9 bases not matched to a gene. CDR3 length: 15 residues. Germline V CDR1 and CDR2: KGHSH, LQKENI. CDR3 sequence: CASSPGQGEIYEQYF. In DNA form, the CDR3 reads TGTGCCAGCTCCCCGGGACAGGGAGAAATCTACGAGCAGTACTTC.

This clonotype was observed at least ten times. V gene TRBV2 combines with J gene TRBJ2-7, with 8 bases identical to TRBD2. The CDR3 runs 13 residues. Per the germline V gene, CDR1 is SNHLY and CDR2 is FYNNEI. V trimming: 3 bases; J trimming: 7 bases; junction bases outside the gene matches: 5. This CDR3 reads CASSENGGGEQYF. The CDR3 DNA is TGTGCCAGCAGTGAGAACGGGGGGGGAGAGCAGTACTTC.

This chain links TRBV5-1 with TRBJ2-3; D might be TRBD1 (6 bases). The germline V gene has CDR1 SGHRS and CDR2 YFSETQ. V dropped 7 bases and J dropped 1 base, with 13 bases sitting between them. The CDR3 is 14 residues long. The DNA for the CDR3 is TGCGCCAGCCGCCGGACAGTTCGCACAGATACGCAGTATTTT. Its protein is CASRRTVRTDTQYF.

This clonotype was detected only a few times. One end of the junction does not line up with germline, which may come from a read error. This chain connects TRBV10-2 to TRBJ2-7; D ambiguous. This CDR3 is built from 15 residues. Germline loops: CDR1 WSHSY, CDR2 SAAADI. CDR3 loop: CASSESRQVGNEQYF. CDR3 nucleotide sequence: TGCGCCAGTAGTGAGTCAAGGCAGGTAGGCAACGAGCAGTACTTC.

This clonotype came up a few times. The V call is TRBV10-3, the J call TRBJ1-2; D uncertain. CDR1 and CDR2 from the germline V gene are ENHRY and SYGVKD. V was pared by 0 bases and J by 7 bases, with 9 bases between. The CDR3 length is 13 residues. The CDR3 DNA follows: TGTGCCATCAGTGAGTCGGGCCAGACTGGCTACACCTTC. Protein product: CAISESGQTGYTF.

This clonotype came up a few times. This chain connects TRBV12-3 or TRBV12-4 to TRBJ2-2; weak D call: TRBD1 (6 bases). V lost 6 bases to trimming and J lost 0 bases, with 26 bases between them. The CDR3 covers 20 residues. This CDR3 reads CASRRMAGTRSSANTGELFF. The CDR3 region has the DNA TGTGCCAGCAGAAGAATGGCCGGGACAAGGTCGTCAGCGAACACCGGGGAGCTGTTTTTT.

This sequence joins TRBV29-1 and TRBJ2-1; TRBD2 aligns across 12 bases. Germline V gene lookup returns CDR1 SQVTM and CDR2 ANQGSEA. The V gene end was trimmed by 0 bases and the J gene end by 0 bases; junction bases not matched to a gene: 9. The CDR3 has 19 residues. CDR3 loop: CSVEDRGLAGPSSYNEQFF. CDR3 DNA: TGCAGCGTTGAAGATCGGGGACTAGCGGGCCCGAGCTCCTACAATGAGCAGTTCTTC.

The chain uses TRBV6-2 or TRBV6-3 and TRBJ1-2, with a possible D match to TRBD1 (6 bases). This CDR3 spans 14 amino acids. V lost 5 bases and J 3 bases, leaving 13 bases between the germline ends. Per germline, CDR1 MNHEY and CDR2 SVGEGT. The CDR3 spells CASSKTGAYYGYTF. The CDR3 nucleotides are TGTGCCAGCAGTAAGACGGGGGCCTACTATGGCTACACCTTC.

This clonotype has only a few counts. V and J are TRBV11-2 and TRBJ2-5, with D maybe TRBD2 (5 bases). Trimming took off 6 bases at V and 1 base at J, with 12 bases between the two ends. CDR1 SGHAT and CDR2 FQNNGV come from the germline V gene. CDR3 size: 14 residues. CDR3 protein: CASSWGESQETQYF. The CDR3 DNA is TGTGCCAGCAGTTGGGGAGAGTCCCAAGAGACCCAGTACTTC. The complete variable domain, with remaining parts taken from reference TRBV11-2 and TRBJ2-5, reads EAGVAQSPRYKIIEKRQSVAFWCNPISGHATLYWYQQILGQGPKLLIQFQNNGVVDDSQLPKDRFSAERLKGVDSTLKIQPAKLEDSAVYLCASSWGESQETQYFGPGTRLLVL.

CDR3 loop: CASSLVLAGGPPGELFF. CDR3 DNA sequence: TGCGCCAGCAGCTTGGTATTAGCGGGAGGGCCGCCCGGGGAGCTGTTTTTT. The rearrangement uses TRBV5-1 and TRBJ2-2; 11 bases line up with TRBD2. The germline gives CDR1 SGHRS, CDR2 YFSETQ. The CDR3 is made up of 17 amino acids. The J segment lost 6 bases and the V segment lost 0 bases, leaving 7 bases of the junction unmatched. Full variable domain (missing parts from reference TRBV5-1 and TRBJ2-2): KAGVTQTPRYLIKTRGQQVTLSCSPISGHRSVSWYQQTPGQGLQFLFEYFSETQRNKGNFPGRFSGRQFSNSRSEMNVSTLELGDSALYLCASSLVLAGGPPGELFFGEGSRLTVL.

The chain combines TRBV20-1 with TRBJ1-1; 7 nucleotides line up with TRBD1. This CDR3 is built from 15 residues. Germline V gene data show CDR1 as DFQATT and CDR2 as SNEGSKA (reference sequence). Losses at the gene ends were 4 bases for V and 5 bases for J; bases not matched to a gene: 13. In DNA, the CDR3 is TGCAGTGCTACGATACAGGGGAATTATTATACTGAAGCTTTCTTT. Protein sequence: CSATIQGNYYTEAFF.

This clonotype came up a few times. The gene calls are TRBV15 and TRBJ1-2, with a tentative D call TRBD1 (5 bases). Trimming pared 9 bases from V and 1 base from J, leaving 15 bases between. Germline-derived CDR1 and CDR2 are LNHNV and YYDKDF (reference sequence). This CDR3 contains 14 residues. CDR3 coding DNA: TGTGCCACTTATTCTCCGACAGATAACTATGGCTACACCTTC. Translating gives CATYSPTDNYGYTF.

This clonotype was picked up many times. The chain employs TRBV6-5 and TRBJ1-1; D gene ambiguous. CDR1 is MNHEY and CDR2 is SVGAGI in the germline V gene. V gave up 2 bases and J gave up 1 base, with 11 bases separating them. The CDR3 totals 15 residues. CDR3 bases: TGTGCCAGCAGTTACGGCGGGCCAGGGAACACTGAAGCTTTCTTT. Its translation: CASSYGGPGNTEAFF.